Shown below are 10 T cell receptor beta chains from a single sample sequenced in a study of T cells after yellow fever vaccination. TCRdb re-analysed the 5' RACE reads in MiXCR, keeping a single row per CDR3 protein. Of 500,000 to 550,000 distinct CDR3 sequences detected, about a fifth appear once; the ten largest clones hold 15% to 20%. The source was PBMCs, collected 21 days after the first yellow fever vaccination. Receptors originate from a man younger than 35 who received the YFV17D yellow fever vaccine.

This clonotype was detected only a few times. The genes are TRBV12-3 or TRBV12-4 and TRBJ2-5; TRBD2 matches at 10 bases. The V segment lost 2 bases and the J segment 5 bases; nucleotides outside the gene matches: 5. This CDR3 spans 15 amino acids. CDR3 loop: CASSLMGTSVETQYF. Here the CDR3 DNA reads TGTGCCAGCAGTTTAATGGGGACTAGCGTGGAGACCCAGTACTTC.

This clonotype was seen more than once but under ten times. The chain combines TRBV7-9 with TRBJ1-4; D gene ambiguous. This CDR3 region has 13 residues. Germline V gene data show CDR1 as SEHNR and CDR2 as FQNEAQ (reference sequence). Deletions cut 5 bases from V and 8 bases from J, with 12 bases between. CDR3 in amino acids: CASSMTGFEKLFF. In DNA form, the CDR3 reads TGTGCCAGCAGCATGACGGGCTTCGAAAAACTGTTTTTT.

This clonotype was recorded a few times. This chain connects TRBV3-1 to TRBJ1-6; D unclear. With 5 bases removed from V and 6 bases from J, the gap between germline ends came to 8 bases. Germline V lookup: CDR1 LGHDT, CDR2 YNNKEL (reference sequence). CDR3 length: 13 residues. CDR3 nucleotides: TGTGCCAGCAGCGACATCTTTAATTCACCCCTCCACTTT. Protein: CASSDIFNSPLHF. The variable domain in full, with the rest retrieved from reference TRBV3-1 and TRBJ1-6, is DTAVSQTPKYLVTQMGNDKSIKCEQNLGHDTMYWYKQDSKKFLKIMFSYNNKELIINETVPNRFSPKSPDKAHLNLHINSLELGDSAVYFCASSDIFNSPLHFGNGTRLTVT.

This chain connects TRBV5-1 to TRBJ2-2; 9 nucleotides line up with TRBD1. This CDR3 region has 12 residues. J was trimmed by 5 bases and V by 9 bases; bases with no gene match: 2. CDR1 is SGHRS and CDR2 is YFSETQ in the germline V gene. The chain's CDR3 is CATGQGTGELFF. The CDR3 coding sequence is TGCGCCACCGGACAGGGGACCGGGGAGCTGTTTTTT.

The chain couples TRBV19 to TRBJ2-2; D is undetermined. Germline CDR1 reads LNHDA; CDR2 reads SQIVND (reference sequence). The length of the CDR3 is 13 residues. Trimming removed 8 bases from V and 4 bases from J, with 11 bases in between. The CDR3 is CASLGRLTGELFF. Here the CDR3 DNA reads TGTGCCAGTTTGGGCAGACTCACCGGGGAGCTGTTTTTT.

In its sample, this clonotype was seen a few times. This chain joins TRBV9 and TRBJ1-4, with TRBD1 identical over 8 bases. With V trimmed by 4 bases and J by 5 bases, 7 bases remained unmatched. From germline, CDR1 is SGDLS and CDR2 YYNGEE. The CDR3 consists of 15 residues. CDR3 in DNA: TGTGCCAGCAGCCCCCGTGACAGGGGAAATGAAAAACTGTTTTTT. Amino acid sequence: CASSPRDRGNEKLFF.

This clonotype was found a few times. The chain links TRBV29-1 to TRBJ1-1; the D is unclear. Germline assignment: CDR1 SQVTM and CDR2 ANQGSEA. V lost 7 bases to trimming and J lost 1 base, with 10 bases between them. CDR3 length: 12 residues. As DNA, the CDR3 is TGCAGCGCTGGGAGGGAGAACACTGAAGCTTTCTTT. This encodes CSAGRENTEAFF. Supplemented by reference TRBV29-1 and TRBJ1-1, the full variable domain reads SAVISQKPSRDICQRGTSLTIQCQVDSQVTMMFWYRQQPGQSLTLIATANQGSEATYESGFVIDKFPISRPNLTFSTLTVSNMSPEDSSIYLCSAGRENTEAFFGQGTRLTVV.

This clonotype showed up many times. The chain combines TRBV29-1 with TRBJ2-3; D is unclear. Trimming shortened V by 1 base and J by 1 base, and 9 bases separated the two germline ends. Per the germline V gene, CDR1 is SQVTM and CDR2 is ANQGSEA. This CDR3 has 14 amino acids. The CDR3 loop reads CSVEGSDRTDTQYF. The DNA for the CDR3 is TGCAGCGTTGAAGGGAGCGATCGCACAGATACGCAGTATTTT.

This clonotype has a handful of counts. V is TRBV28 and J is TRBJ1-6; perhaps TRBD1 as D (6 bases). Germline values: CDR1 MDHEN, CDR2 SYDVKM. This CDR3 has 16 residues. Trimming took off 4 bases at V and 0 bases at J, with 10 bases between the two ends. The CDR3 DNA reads TGTGCCAGCAGTTCAGCGGACAGCTCCTATAATTCACCCCTCCACTTT. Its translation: CASSSADSSYNSPLHF.

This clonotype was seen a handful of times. CDR3 loop: CASHDPGAYTGELFF. The CDR3 DNA is TGTGCCAGTCACGATCCAGGGGCCTACACCGGGGAGCTGTTTTTT. The chain recombines TRBV12-3 or TRBV12-4 with TRBJ2-2; D perhaps matches TRBD1 (6 bases). Trimming took 9 bases from V and 3 from J, leaving 17 bases between them. The CDR3 has 15 amino acids.